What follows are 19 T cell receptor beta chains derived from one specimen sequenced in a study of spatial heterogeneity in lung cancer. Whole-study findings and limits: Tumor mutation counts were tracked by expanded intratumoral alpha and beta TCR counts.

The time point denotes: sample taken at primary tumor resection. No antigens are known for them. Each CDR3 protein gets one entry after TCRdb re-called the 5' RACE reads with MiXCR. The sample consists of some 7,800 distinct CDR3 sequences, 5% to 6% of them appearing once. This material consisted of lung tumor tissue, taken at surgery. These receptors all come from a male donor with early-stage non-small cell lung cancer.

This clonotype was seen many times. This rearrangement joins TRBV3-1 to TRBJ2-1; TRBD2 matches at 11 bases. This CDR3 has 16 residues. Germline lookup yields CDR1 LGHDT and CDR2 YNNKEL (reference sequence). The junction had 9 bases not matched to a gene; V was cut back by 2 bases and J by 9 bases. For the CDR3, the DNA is TGTGCCAGCAGCCAACCGACTAGCGGGATGTCTAGTGAGCAGTTCTTC. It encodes CASSQPTSGMSSEQFF.

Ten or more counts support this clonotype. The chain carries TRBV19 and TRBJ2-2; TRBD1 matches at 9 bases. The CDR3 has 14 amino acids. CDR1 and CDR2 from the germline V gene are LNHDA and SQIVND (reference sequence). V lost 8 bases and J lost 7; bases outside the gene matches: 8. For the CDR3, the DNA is TGTGCCAGTGGGAAACAGGGGGCCGGCGGGGAGCTGTTTTTT. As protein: CASGKQGAGGELFF.

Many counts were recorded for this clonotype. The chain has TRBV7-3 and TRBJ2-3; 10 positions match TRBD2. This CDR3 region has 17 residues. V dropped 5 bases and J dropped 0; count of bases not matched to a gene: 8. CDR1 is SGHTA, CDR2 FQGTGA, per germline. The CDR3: CASSIGTSVLSTDTQYF. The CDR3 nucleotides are TGTGCCAGCAGCATCGGGACTAGCGTCCTAAGCACAGATACGCAGTATTTT.

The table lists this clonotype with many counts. The CDR3 protein is CASSLAQAGAYGYTF. The CDR3 nucleotides are TGTGCCAGCAGTTTAGCCCAGGCGGGGGCCTATGGCTACACCTTC. This chain uses TRBV27 with TRBJ1-2; possible D gene TRBD1, 6 bases. Germline V gene sequence: CDR1 MNHEY, CDR2 SMNVEV (reference sequence). This CDR3 region has 15 residues. Trimming pared 2 bases from V and 4 bases from J, leaving 14 bases between.

CDR3 amino acids: CASSSGGDQPQHF. As DNA, the CDR3 is TGTGCCAGCAGTTCAGGGGGGGACCAGCCCCAGCATTTT. The V call is TRBV28, the J call TRBJ1-5, with 7 bases lining up with TRBD1. Germline trimming cut 4 bases from V and 7 bases from J; bases unmatched to any gene: 4. Germline V lookup: CDR1 MDHEN, CDR2 SYDVKM. The length of the CDR3 is 13 residues.

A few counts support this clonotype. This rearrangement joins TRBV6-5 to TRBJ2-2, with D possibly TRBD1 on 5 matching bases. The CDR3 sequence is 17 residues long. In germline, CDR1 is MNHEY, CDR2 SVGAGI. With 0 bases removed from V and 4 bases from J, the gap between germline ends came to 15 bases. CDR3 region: CASSYSLTAWPTGELFF. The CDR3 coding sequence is TGTGCCAGCAGTTACTCCCTGACAGCTTGGCCCACCGGGGAGCTGTTTTTT.

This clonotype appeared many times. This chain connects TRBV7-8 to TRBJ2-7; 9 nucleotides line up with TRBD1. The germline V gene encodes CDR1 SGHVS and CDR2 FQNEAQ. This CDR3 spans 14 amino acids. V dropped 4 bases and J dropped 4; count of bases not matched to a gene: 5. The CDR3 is CASSSRTGEYEQYF. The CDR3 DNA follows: TGTGCCAGCAGCTCGAGGACAGGGGAATACGAGCAGTACTTC.

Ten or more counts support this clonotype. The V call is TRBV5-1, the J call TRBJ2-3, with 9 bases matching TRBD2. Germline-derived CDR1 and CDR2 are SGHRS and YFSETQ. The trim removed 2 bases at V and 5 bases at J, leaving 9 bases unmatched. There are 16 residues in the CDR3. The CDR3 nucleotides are TGCGCCAGCAGCTTAGCTCTAGCGGGGTTGGGAGATACGCAGTATTTT. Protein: CASSLALAGLGDTQYF.

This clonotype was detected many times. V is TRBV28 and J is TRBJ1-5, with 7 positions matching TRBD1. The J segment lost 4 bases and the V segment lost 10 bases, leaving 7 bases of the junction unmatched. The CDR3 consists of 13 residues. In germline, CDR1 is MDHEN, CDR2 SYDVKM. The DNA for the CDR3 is TGTGCCACCCGGGACAGAGTAAATCAGCCCCAGCATTTT. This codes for CATRDRVNQPQHF.

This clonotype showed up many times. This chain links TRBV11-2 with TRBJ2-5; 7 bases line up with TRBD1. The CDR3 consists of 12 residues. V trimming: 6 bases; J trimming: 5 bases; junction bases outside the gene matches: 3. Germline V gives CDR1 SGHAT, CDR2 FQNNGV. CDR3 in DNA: TGTGCCAGCAGTACAGGGGTGGAGACCCAGTACTTC. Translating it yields CASSTGVETQYF.

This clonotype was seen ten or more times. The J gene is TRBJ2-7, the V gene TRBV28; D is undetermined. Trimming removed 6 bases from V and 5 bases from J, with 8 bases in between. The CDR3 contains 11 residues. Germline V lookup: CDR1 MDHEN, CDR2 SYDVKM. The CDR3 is CASSFFNEQYF. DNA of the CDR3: TGTGCCAGCAGCTTTTTTAACGAGCAGTACTTC. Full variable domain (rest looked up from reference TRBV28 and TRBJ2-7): DVKVTQSSRYLVKRTGEKVFLECVQDMDHENMFWYRQDPGLGLRLIYFSYDVKMKEKGDIPEGYSVSREKKERFSLILESASTNQTSMYLCASSFFNEQYFGPGTRLTVT.

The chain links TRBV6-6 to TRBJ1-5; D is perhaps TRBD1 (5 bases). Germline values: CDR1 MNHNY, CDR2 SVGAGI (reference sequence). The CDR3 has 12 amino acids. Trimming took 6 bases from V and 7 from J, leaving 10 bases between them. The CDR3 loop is CASSTGEQPQHF. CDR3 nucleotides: TGTGCCAGCAGCACGGGGGAACAGCCCCAGCATTTT.

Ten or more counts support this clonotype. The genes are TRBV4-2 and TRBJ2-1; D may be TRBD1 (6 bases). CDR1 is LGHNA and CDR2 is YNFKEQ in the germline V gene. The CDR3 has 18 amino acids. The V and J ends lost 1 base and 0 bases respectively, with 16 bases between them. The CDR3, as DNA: TGTGCCAGCAGCCAAGCCCTACAGGGTATGGGCTCCTACAATGAGCAGTTCTTC. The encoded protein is CASSQALQGMGSYNEQFF.

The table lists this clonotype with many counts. CDR3 nucleotide sequence: TGTGCCAGCAGCTTAGGATTGGGGACCCAAGGGGATGAGCAGTTCTTC. Protein product: CASSLGLGTQGDEQFF. The chain uses TRBV7-3 and TRBJ2-1; the D call may be TRBD1 or TRBD2 (5 bases each). V gave up 2 bases and J gave up 8 bases, with 19 bases separating them. The CDR3 covers 16 residues. The V gene's germline CDR1 is SGHTA and CDR2 FQGTGA. The entire variable domain, with the rest obtained from reference TRBV7-3 and TRBJ2-1, is as follows: GAGVSQTPSNKVTEKGKYVELRCDPISGHTALYWYRQSLGQGPEFLIYFQGTGAADDSGLPNDRFFAVRPEGSVSTLKIQRTERGDSAVYLCASSLGLGTQGDEQFFGPGTRLTVL.

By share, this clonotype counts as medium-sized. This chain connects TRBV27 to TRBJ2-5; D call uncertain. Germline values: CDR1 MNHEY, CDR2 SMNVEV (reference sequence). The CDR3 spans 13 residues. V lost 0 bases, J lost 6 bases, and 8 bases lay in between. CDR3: CASSLSGLKTQYF. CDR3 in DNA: TGTGCCAGCAGTTTATCAGGGCTAAAGACCCAGTACTTC.

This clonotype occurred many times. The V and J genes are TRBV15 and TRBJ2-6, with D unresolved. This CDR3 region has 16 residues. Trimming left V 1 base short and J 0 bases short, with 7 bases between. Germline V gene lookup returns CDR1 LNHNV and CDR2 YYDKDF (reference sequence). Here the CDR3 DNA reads TGTGCCACCAGCAGAGTATTCCTCTCTGGGGCCAACGTCCTGACTTTC. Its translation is CATSRVFLSGANVLTF.

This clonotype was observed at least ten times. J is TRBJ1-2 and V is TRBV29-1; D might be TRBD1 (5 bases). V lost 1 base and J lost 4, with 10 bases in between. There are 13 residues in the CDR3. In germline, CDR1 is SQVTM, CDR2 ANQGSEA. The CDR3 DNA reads TGCAGCGTTGAAGGGCAGGGACGCTATGGCTACACCTTC. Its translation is CSVEGQGRYGYTF.

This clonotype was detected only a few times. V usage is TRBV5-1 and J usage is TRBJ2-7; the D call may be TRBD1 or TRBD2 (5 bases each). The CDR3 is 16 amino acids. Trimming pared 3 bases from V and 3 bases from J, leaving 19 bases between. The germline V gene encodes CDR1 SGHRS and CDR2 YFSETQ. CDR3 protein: CASSWGNRILVYEQYF. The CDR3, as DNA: TGCGCCAGCAGCTGGGGCAATCGGATACTAGTCTACGAGCAGTACTTC.

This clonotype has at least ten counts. CDR3 region: CASSLRLREGGNTIYF. CDR3 nucleotides: TGTGCCAGCAGTTTAAGATTGAGGGAAGGAGGAAACACCATATATTTT. The chain is built from TRBV12-3 or TRBV12-4 and TRBJ1-3; D unresolved. This CDR3 is built from 16 residues. The ends were cut back, 2 bases at V and 4 bases at J, with 15 bases in the middle.